Detailed here is one T cell receptor (beta chain). Its antigen remains undetermined. Base qualities are not provided; no much larger clone lies one nucleotide away. The germline V gene (reference sequence) gives CDR1 as LGHDT and CDR2 as YNNKEL. Trimming accounts for 4 bases at V and 3 bases at J, while the number of junction bases matched to no gene is 11. The CDR3 runs 16 amino acids, cysteine and phenylalanine included. The read is trimmed to its CDR3 DNA, 48 bases read in frame from base 1. The data stem from a study of blood T cell repertoires in COVID-19 (dated by TCRdb to 2020 to 2022). Concerning the study at large: Collaborator samples came from the United States, Italy and Spain and covered acute and convalescent phases of COVID-19. The material from the prospective study consisted of cDNA or gDNA derived from T cells, B-cell-depleted T cells, or PBMCs. Subjects who had been exposed to COVID-19, were actively infected with it, or had recovered from it provided the deeply sampled blood TCRbeta repertoires that made up the dataset. The repertoires were made available in a free public database intended to serve as a resource for research on the immune response to SARS-CoV-2. The samples were drawn from two sources: the first 160 participants of the ongoing ImmuneRACE study, and 1,000 to 1,500 subjects contributed by 6 global collaborators. Nearly every sample came with metadata listing a de-identified subject ID, COVID-19 status, age in years and sex. Where HLA class I and class II types were available, the types were taken from metadata supplied by the sample provider, not from assay-based typing. Summary of the overall study and its limitations: How much clinical and demographic metadata was included differed by source and by participant, and the metadata was provided uncurated.

Enrolling through a virtual design, the prospective study's participants ranged in age from roughly 18 to 89 years and lived across more than 20 United States geographic areas. Cohort assignment in the prospective study relied on participant-reported clinical history from a screening survey and a study questionnaire. Recovered participants in ImmuneRACE Cohort 3 were defined by two consecutive negative NP/OP PCR tests, clearance by a healthcare professional, or resolution of symptoms. In the prospective study, mobile phlebotomists collected whole blood, serum and a nasopharyngeal or oropharyngeal swab from each participant. Additional blood draws and questionnaires over an approximately 2-month period could optionally be provided by prospective study participants. Before DNA extraction, prospective study blood samples were shipped either frozen or at room temperature. TCRbeta CDR3 regions were amplified from genomic DNA using the immunoSEQ Assay, a bias-controlled multiplex PCR. The source study handled its data this way. Nucleated cell counts per sample were estimated from amplification of reference gene primers within the assay. Sequence reads were collapsed and filtered to measure the absolute abundance of every unique TCRbeta CDR3 rearrangement. For each sample, productive Simpson clonality was calculated by taking the square root of Simpson's diversity index across productive rearrangements. TCRdb provides this immuneACCESS table in a form limited to in-frame rearrangements. Some clones are lacking; in checked studies, under half of them reflect an unresolved V gene, and why the rest are absent is not known. The V and J calls and clone size are taken from that table; D and trimming were inferred from the DNA. This sample comprises approximately 300,000 clones, nearly 90% of them detected only once. The top ten hold approximately 6% of the sample.

The chain is made from TRBV3-1 (or the pseudogene TRBV3-2) and TRBJ2-5, with TRBD1 matching 7 junction bases. This receptor was obtained from a woman in her twenties or thirties who had recovered from COVID-19. The sequenced material came from PBMCs or T cells enriched from blood (not recorded which). The DNA reads TGTGCCAGCAGCCCTTTCCGGGACAGCCCTAAAGAGACCCAGTACTTC. Its protein reads: CASSPFRDSPKETQYF.